These T cell receptor beta chains were read from a single sample in a study of post-analysis software for immune sequencing data. Each CDR3 protein gets one entry after TCRdb re-called the PCR reads with MiXCR. Of some 690,000 distinct CDR3 sequences in the sample, 30% were seen once. The specimen sequenced was blood. All receptors come from a girl aged 10-17 years with multiple sclerosis. The CDR3 runs from the conserved cysteine through the conserved F or W. The order of the fields is V gene, J gene, clone size, D gene, CDR3 protein, CDR3 DNA. The D gene is left open where the match is weak. Expanded clones are given a class, and other clones once, few, many or no size at all.

TRBV11-2	TRBJ2-1	many	NA	CASTTHGGRKDEQFF	TGTGCCAGCACTACCCACGGGGGGCGGAAGGATGAGCAGTTCTTC
TRBV9	TRBJ2-7	few	NA	CASSADTHSTYEQYF	TGTGCCAGCAGCGCGGACACTCACTCCACCTACGAGCAGTACTTC
TRBV10-3	TRBJ2-1	many	NA	CAISEYGEQFF	TGTGCCATCAGTGAGTATGGTGAGCAGTTCTTC
TRBV7-9	TRBJ2-7	few	NA	CASSRPPVQDYEQYF	TGTGCCAGCAGCCGACCGCCGGTCCAAGACTACGAGCAGTACTTC
TRBV20-1	TRBJ2-7	few	TRBD2	CSARDPGLAGGSPYEQYF	TGCAGTGCTAGAGACCCGGGACTAGCGGGAGGTTCTCCCTACGAGCAGTACTTC
TRBV7-2	TRBJ2-4	few	NA	CASSLPGAKNIQYF	TGTGCCAGCAGCTTGCCAGGGGCCAAAAACATTCAGTACTTC
TRBV11-2	TRBJ1-2	many	NA	CASSLAGGTYGYTF	TGTGCCAGCAGCTTAGCCGGGGGCACCTATGGCTACACCTTC
TRBV5-1	TRBJ2-5	many	TRBD1	CASSLGQGAQQETQYF	TGCGCCAGCAGCTTAGGACAGGGGGCGCAGCAAGAGACCCAGTACTTC
TRBV7-8	TRBJ1-1	NA	TRBD1	CASRRPGQGVGTEAFF	TGTGCCAGCAGGCGTCCGGGACAGGGGGTAGGAACTGAAGCTTTCTTT
TRBV15	TRBJ2-6	NA	NA	CATSRRAGANVLTF	TGTGCCACCAGTCGCCGGGCAGGGGCCAACGTCCTGACTTTC
TRBV20-1	TRBJ1-5	NA	NA	CSARPLTGGGNQPQHF	TGCAGTGCTAGGCCCCTGACAGGTGGGGGCAATCAGCCCCAGCATTTT
TRBV14	TRBJ2-3	NA	TRBD2	CASSHFAGTSGSKDTQYF	TGTGCCAGCAGCCATTTCGCCGGGACTAGCGGGAGTAAGGATACGCAGTATTTT
TRBV4-3	TRBJ2-3	few	NA	CASSQNSGSTDTQYF	TGCGCCAGCAGCCAAAACAGCGGTAGCACAGATACGCAGTATTTT
TRBV7-9	TRBJ1-1	NA	NA	CASSPPSRNTEAFF	TGTGCCAGCAGCCCCCCGAGCCGGAACACTGAAGCTTTCTTT
TRBV12-3/TRBV12-4	TRBJ2-3	NA	TRBD2	CASSPRTSGSTDTEYF	TGTGCCAGCAGTCCAAGGACTAGCGGGAGCACAGATACGGAGTATTTT
TRBV7-8	TRBJ2-1	few	TRBD2	CASSLILGSGNAVKQNEQFF	TGTGCCAGCAGCTTAATTTTAGGGAGCGGGAATGCCGTTAAGCAGAATGAGCAGTTCTTC
TRBV20-1	TRBJ2-3	NA	NA	CSASLALGADTQYF	TGCAGTGCTTCGTTAGCGTTAGGGGCAGATACGCAGTATTTT
TRBV7-9	TRBJ1-6	NA	TRBD1	CASSPLGDRHNSPLHF	TGTGCCAGCAGCCCATTGGGGGACAGACATAATTCACCCCTCCACTTT
TRBV12-3/TRBV12-4	TRBJ1-2	NA	NA	CASSWDHTF	TGTGCTTCCTCCTGGGACCACACCTTC
TRBV4-1	TRBJ1-1	NA	NA	CASSQHPDSATEAFF	TGCGCCAGCAGCCAACATCCGGACAGCGCCACTGAAGCTTTCTTT
TRBV5-1	TRBJ2-1	NA	TRBD2	CASSTSGGYNEQFF	TGCGCCAGCAGCACTAGCGGGGGGTACAATGAGCAGTTCTTC
TRBV15	TRBJ1-2	NA	NA	CATSRDQGDTDIYGYTF	TGTGCCACCAGCAGAGATCAAGGGGACACGGATATCTATGGCTACACCTTC
TRBV20-1	TRBJ2-5	NA	NA	CSARASPQETQYF	TGCAGTGCTAGGGCTAGTCCGCAAGAGACCCAGTACTTC
TRBV6-1	TRBJ2-3	NA	NA	CASSPRSPSTDTQYF	TGTGCCAGCAGTCCCCGGTCTCCTAGCACAGATACGCAGTATTTT
TRBV20-1	TRBJ1-5	NA	TRBD1	CSARDRGPKVYSNQPQHF	TGCAGTGCCCGGGACAGGGGACCTAAAGTCTATAGCAATCAGCCCCAGCATTTT
TRBV4-3	TRBJ2-5	few	NA	CASSQELASQETQYF	TGCGCCAGCAGCCAAGAATTGGCCAGCCAAGAGACCCAGTACTTC
TRBV18	TRBJ2-1	NA	NA	CASSPFVDEQFF	TGTGCCAGCTCACCATTCGTCGATGAGCAGTTCTTC